The present entry profiles one T cell receptor beta chain with its context. The protocol was immunoSEQ multiplex PCR, while the TCRdb copy is restricted to in-frame clones and leaves out a portion. The sample lists roughly 160,000 clones, roughly 84% occurring once. The sample originates from a study of blood T cell repertoires in COVID-19. Germline V CDR1 and CDR2: MNHEY, SVGAGI. This CDR3 is built from 15 residues. The trim removed 6 bases at V and 4 bases at J, leaving 4 bases unmatched. The rearrangement joins TRBV6-5 to TRBJ2-2; 11 nucleotides match TRBD1. The clonotype originates from a man between 18 and 35 years old with active or convalescent COVID-19. The source material was peripheral blood. CDR3 protein: CASRGQGAVTGELFF. The CDR3 DNA is TGTGCCAGCAGAGGACAGGGGGCGGTCACCGGGGAGCTGTTTTTT.